Sequencing of this TCR beta chain was carried out in a study of response to subunit inactivated influenza vaccine. General study points: Authors suggested each seasonal flu vaccination may recruit only limited numbers of new T cells.

This CDR3 comprises 18 residues. Germline V CDR1 and CDR2: LGHDT, YNNKEL (reference sequence). V shed 11 bases and J 7 bases; nucleotides not matched to a gene: 24. Using its own MiXCR run on the RT-PCR reads, TCRdb lists one record per CDR3 protein. The repertoire has some 190,000 distinct CDR3 sequences, approximately 15% of them found once; the top ten carry approximately 24%. Concerning this clonotype itself: Its antigen is currently unknown.

The source is a man over 45 who received an inactivated influenza vaccine. V usage is TRBV3-1 and J usage is TRBJ2-1; 9 nucleotides agree with TRBD1. The starting material was CD8+ T cells sorted from PBMCs, obtained more than 4 days after vaccination. The CDR3 reads CASSKQVPWTGVVNEQFF. CDR3 nucleotide sequence: TGTGCCTCCAGCAAACAGGTCCCTTGGACAGGGGTGGTTAATGAGCAGTTCTTC.